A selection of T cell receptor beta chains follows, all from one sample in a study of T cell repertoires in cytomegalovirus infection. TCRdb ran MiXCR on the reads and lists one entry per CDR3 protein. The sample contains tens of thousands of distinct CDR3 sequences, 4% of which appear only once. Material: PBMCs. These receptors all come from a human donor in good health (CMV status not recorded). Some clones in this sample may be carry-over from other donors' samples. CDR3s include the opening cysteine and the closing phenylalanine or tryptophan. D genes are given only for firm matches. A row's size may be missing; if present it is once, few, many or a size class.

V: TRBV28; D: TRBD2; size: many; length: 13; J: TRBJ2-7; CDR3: CATGLAGAYEQYF; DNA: TGTGCCACCGGACTAGCGGGGGCCTACGAGCAGTACTTC
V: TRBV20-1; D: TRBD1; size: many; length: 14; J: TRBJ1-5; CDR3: CSASPQGGNQPQHF; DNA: TGCAGTGCTAGCCCCCAGGGGGGCAATCAGCCCCAGCATTTT
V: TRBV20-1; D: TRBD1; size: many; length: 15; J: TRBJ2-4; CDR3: CSAGQGGEAKNIQYF; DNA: TGCAGTGCCGGACAGGGCGGGGAGGCCAAAAACATTCAGTACTTC
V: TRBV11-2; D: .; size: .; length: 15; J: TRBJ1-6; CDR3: CASSETTVGGSPLHF; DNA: TGTGCCAGCAGCGAGACGACAGTGGGTGGTTCACCCCTCCACTTT
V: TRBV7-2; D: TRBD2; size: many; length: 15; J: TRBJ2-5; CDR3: CASSLAVAGVETQYF; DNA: TGTGCCAGCAGCTTAGCGGTAGCGGGAGTGGAGACCCAGTACTTC
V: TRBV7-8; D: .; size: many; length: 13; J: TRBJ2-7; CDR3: CASSGSNTYEQYF; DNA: TGTGCCAGCAGCGGAAGCAACACCTACGAGCAGTACTTC
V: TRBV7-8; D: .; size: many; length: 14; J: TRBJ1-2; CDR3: CASSRGTRNYGYTF; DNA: TGTGCCAGCAGTCGCGGGACAAGGAACTATGGCTACACCTTC
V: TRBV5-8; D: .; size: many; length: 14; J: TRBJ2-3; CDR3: CASSRTASTDTQYF; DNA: TGTGCCAGCAGCCGGACAGCTAGCACAGATACGCAGTATTTT
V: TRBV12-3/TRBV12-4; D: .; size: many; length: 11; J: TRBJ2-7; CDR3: CASSSLYEQYF; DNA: TGTGCCAGCAGTTCTCTTTACGAGCAGTACTTC
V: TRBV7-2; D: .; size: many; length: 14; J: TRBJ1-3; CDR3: CASSLIRSGNTIYF; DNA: TGTGCCAGCAGCTTAATCCGCTCTGGAAACACCATATATTTT
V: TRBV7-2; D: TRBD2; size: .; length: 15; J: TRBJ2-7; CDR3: CASSPSGTETYEQYF; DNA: TGTGCCAGCAGCCCCAGCGGGACTGAGACCTACGAGCAGTACTTC
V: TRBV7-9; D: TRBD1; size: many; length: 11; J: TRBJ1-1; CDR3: CASSRQGEAFF; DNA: TGTGCCAGCAGCAGACAGGGTGAAGCTTTCTTT